This TCR beta chain came from a study of shared clonotypes between healthy human individuals. The CDR3 runs to 16 residues. CDR1 and CDR2 from the germline V gene are GTSNPN and SVGIG (reference sequence). Trimming removed 6 bases at V and 0 bases at J, with 18 bases between. For each subset, genomic DNA was distributed in equal portions over several immunoSEQ plates. Under the authors' procedure: For the immunoSEQ data, sequences were junction-only without quality scores, so filtering differed. Only in-frame clones appear in the TCRdb table, and some are missing; sequencing was by immunoSEQ multiplex PCR. That table gives V, J and clone size, and the DNA gave D and trimming. The sample lists under 2.5 million clones, about nine tenths occurring once.

The sequence was obtained from a man between 18 and 35 years old in good health. Some clones in this sample may be carry-over from other donors' samples. V is TRBV30 and J is TRBJ1-3; D possibly corresponds to TRBD1 (5 bases). The source material was naive CD4+ T cells from PBMCs. Sample subset: CD45RA+ positively selected. The CDR3 nucleotides read TGTGCCTGCCTCCGCAGGGTAATGCGCTCTGGAAACACCATATATTTT. This translates into CACLRRVMRSGNTIYF. The complete variable domain, with remaining parts taken from reference TRBV30 and TRBJ1-3, reads SQTIHQWPATLVQPVGSPLSLECTVEGTSNPNLYWYRQAAGRGLQLLFYSVGIGQISSEVPQNLSASRPQDRQFILSSKKLLLSDSGFYLCACLRRVMRSGNTIYFGEGSWLTVV.